This T cell receptor (beta chain) derives from a study of PD-1 blockade in classical Hodgkin lymphoma. The germline V gene has CDR1 SEHNR and CDR2 FQNEAQ (reference sequence). The CDR3 loop spans 15 amino acids. V lost 1 base, J lost 3 bases, and 11 bases lay in between. Method: immunoSEQ multiplex PCR; TCRdb's copy keeps in-frame clones and lacks some. The sample has some 60,000 clones; more than 75% are singletons. Patients all relapsed after autologous stem cell transplantation, and there was variation in brentuximab vedotin exposure. Sequenced here: peripheral blood mononuclear cells (PBMCs), sampled at baseline. The rearrangement uses TRBV7-9 and TRBJ2-3; D is tentatively TRBD1 or TRBD2 (6 bases each). The origin of this receptor is a human donor with classical Hodgkin lymphoma. CDR3: CASSLEGGTTDTQYF. The CDR3 bases are TGTGCCAGCAGCTTAGAAGGGGGGACGACAGATACGCAGTATTTT.